This T cell receptor beta chain was sequenced in a study of cytotoxic CD8 clonotypes in ibrutinib-treated CLL (dated by TCRdb to the early 2020s). About the study as a whole: The cohort was composed of approximately 11 relapsed/refractory and about 15 treatment-naive patients; IGHV unmutated status was identified in roughly 17 patients. Partial responses were observed in 24 patients and complete responses in 2; after a median follow-up of 68 months, remission was maintained in approximately 14 patients and progression was observed in 12. Patients were still on ibrutinib when every remission and progressive disease sample was collected. Samples at response were collected after a median of about 12 months of treatment, with a range of about 6 to 40 months. Samples averaged roughly 260,000 productive templates and just under 95,000 productive rearrangements. Of the 70 to 90 people in the trial, about 27 had longitudinal samples available. Cryopreserved peripheral blood mononuclear cells were obtained before treatment, at response, and at either sustained remission or disease progression.

Via the germline V gene (reference sequence), CDR1 is LNHDA and CDR2 SQIVND. V is clipped by 5 bases and J by 11 bases, and the sequence between their germline boundaries is 10 bases long. CDR3 length: 12 amino acids, cysteine to phenylalanine. Solely the CDR3 DNA is kept, with 36 bases framed from the first base. For TCR beta library preparation, approximately 2 micrograms of genomic DNA were isolated from cryopreserved PBMCs. Longitudinal blood samples from CLL patients on ibrutinib monotherapy underwent high-throughput TCR beta sequencing. The patients took part in an open-label, single-center phase 2 trial of ibrutinib monotherapy. A remark on this clone: The specificity of this receptor is unknown. No base-level quality is on record; no much larger clone is a single base apart.

Summary of the overall study and its limitations: Baseline clonality was found to be higher than that of age-matched healthy donors and was strongly correlated with circulating CD8+ T-cell counts. Public clonotypes were rare and either shrank or stayed stable during treatment, and the rise in clonality at ibrutinib response reflected expansion of private clonotypes. Lymph node repertoires were not examined, and the timing of sampling was not matched between patients in sustained remission and those whose disease progressed. Clonality rose at ibrutinib response, remained stable during sustained remission, and dropped back toward baseline at progression.

Each clonotype received, on average, 10x coverage in deep resolution sequencing performed on a MiSeq, where the target depth lay between 1 in 1 million and 1 in 200,000 T cells. TCR beta libraries were generated with the immunoSEQ hsTCRB Kit. Per the authors' processing: ImmunoSEQ Data Assistant and ImmunoSEQ Analyzer were used for data analysis, and V, D and J genes were assigned according to IMGT definitions. Clonality, which ranges from 0 to 1, was calculated as one minus the normalized Shannon entropy of productive rearrangement frequencies. Only overrepresented clonotypes making up at least 0.05% of the repertoire of each patient were included in the public clonotype analysis. Approximately 12 repertoires from age-matched healthy donors, obtained from immuneACCESS, served as clonality controls. Held by TCRdb, this immuneACCESS table contains in-frame sequences only and omits some clones. Under half of the omission traces to an unresolved V gene where checked; the cause of the rest is unknown. That table is the source of V, J and clone size, and D and trimming were worked out from the DNA. This sample gives approximately 320,000 clones in total; about 64% of them show up just once. The ten largest clones represent about 5.9% of the sample.

This receptor was identified in a human donor with chronic lymphocytic leukemia. The chain couples TRBV19 to TRBJ1-6, with the D gene not confidently named. The starting material was PBMCs, obtained after 36 months of ibrutinib treatment. The nucleotides are TGTGCCAGTAGTCCCGAGCGGGCACCCCTCCACTTT. This translates into CASSPERAPLHF.